These T cell receptor beta chains were read from a single sample in a study of blood T cells in healthy people across ages. MiXCR, run by TCRdb on the 5' RACE reads, gives a single entry per CDR3 protein. The sample contains hundreds of thousands of distinct CDR3 sequences, 32% of which appear only once. Sequencing was carried out using blood. All receptors derive from a woman over 75 in good health. The CDR3 runs from the conserved cysteine through the conserved F or W. D genes are given only for firm matches. Clone size is shown for a subset of rows, as once, few, many or a class of expanded clone.

abundance	d_gene	j_gene	v_gene	CDR3aa	CDR3nt
many	-	TRBJ2-7	TRBV6-5	CASSYSVPAKGAYEQYF	TGTGCCAGCAGTTACTCAGTCCCCGCAAAGGGGGCCTACGAGCAGTACTTC
-	-	TRBJ2-3	TRBV30	CAWSDLGGAGTDTQYF	TGTGCCTGGAGTGACCTGGGGGGGGCGGGCACAGATACGCAGTATTTT
many	-	TRBJ1-2	TRBV9	CASSVVSGGRGYTF	TGTGCCAGCAGCGTAGTTTCCGGGGGCCGGGGCTACACCTTC
few	TRBD1	TRBJ2-2	TRBV19	CACDRGNTGELFF	TGTGCCTGCGACAGGGGGAACACCGGGGAGCTGTTTTTT
many	-	TRBJ1-2	TRBV27	CASSPYTANYGYTF	TGTGCCAGCAGTCCATACACCGCTAACTATGGCTACACCTTC
many	-	TRBJ1-2	TRBV6-1	CASRTDIDSRFGYTF	TGTGCCAGCAGGACGGACATCGACTCGCGTTTTGGCTACACCTTC
few	-	TRBJ2-3	TRBV9	CASSVGLETADTQYF	TGTGCCAGCAGCGTAGGCCTGGAGACGGCAGATACGCAGTATTTT
once	-	TRBJ1-6	TRBV5-1	CASSNTEGSPLHF	TGCGCCAGCAGCAACACCGAGGGATCACCCCTCCACTTT
many	-	TRBJ2-4	TRBV6-5	CASSYQRSKNIQYF	TGTGCCAGCAGTTACCAGCGGTCCAAAAACATTCAGTACTTC
-	TRBD2	TRBJ2-1	TRBV5-1	CASSLGRLAGDNEQFF	TGCGCCAGCAGCTTGGGCCGACTAGCGGGAGACAATGAGCAGTTCTTC
many	-	TRBJ2-7	TRBV20-1	CSARERGRYEQYF	TGCAGTGCTAGGGAGAGGGGCAGATACGAGCAGTACTTC
many	-	TRBJ1-6	TRBV7-8	CASSLVRGGSYNSPLHF	TGTGCCAGCAGCTTAGTGAGGGGCGGCTCCTATAATTCACCCCTCCACTTT
-	-	TRBJ1-1	TRBV7-3	CASSLKPTAEAFF	TGTGCCAGCAGCTTAAAGCCTACAGCTGAAGCTTTCTTT
many	-	TRBJ2-3	TRBV12-3/TRBV12-4	CASTRTDTQYF	TGTGCCAGCACCCGGACAGATACGCAGTATTTT
many	TRBD1	TRBJ2-2	TRBV7-9	CASSPTGPGAGELFF	TGTGCCAGCAGCCCGACAGGGCCCGGGGCCGGGGAGCTGTTTTTT
many	TRBD1	TRBJ1-1	TRBV7-3	CASSPGQANTEAFF	TGTGCCAGCAGCCCGGGACAGGCGAACACTGAAGCTTTCTTT
-	TRBD2	TRBJ2-5	TRBV20-1	CSVREERGLGNEQYF	TGCAGTGTTAGAGAGGAGCGGGGCCTAGGGAATGAGCAGTACTTC
-	-	TRBJ2-2	TRBV5-1	CASSEKTPKAGELFF	TGCGCCAGCAGCGAAAAGACCCCGAAGGCCGGGGAGCTGTTTTTT
-	-	TRBJ2-3	TRBV20-1	CSAGDLGRANADSQYF	TGCAGTGCTGGAGATCTCGGAAGGGCAAACGCGGATTCGCAGTATTTT
-	-	TRBJ2-6	TRBV5-8	CASSSPGRAGVNVLTF	TGTGCCAGCAGCTCACCGGGTCGGGCTGGGGTCAACGTCCTGACTTTC
many	-	TRBJ2-5	TRBV6-1	CASSWAGETQYF	TGTGCCAGCAGTTGGGCGGGGGAGACCCAGTACTTC
-	-	TRBJ2-7	TRBV30	CAWKGEDLSEQYF	TGTGCCTGGAAGGGAGAGGACCTCAGCGAGCAGTACTTC
many	-	TRBJ2-3	TRBV7-2	CASSLGPDTQYF	TGTGCCAGCTCACTGGGGCCTGATACGCAGTATTTT
-	TRBD1	TRBJ1-6	TRBV20-1	CSAAGTGSPLHF	TGCAGTGCCGCAGGGACAGGGTCACCCCTCCACTTT
many	-	TRBJ2-7	TRBV6-5	CASSPPGGRRDEQYF	TGTGCCAGCAGCCCCCCCGGGGGCCGCAGGGACGAGCAGTACTTC
many	TRBD2	TRBJ2-5	TRBV5-1	CASSSLAGAETQYF	TGCGCCAGCAGCTCCTTAGCGGGGGCGGAGACCCAGTACTTC
-	-	TRBJ2-5	TRBV20-1	CSARDVRDHTMGETQYF	TGCAGTGCTAGAGATGTCAGGGACCACACCATGGGGGAGACCCAGTACTTC
many	TRBD1	TRBJ2-7	TRBV18	CASSPFRTGAGYEQYF	TGTGCCAGCTCACCGTTTCGGACAGGGGCTGGGTACGAGCAGTACTTC
few	-	TRBJ2-3	TRBV30	CAWSSDLGGTDTQYF	TGTGCCTGGAGTTCTGACTTGGGCGGCACAGATACGCAGTATTTT
-	TRBD2	TRBJ2-7	TRBV7-2	CTSSRSGGLYEQYF	TGTACCAGCAGCCGTAGCGGGGGTCTCTACGAGCAGTACTTC
many	TRBD1	TRBJ2-5	TRBV7-3	CASSLGQGALETQYF	TGTGCCAGCAGCCTCGGACAGGGCGCCTTAGAGACCCAGTACTTC
many	TRBD2	TRBJ2-3	TRBV7-3	CASGQSGGGADTQYF	TGTGCCAGCGGGCAGTCGGGGGGTGGCGCAGATACGCAGTATTTT
-	-	TRBJ1-5	TRBV27	CASSFRPRDNNQPQHF	TGTGCCAGCAGTTTCCGTCCCCGGGACAACAATCAGCCCCAGCATTTT
many	-	TRBJ2-5	TRBV3-1	CASSQGRGAREQYF	TGTGCCAGCAGCCAAGGTCGGGGGGCGCGGGAACAGTACTTC
-	TRBD1	TRBJ2-7	TRBV3-1	CASSHRQGSPYEQYF	TGTGCCAGCAGCCACAGACAGGGAAGCCCCTACGAGCAGTACTTC
many	-	TRBJ1-2	TRBV25-1	CASSELYGYTF	TGTGCCAGCAGTGAGCTCTATGGCTACACCTTC
many	-	TRBJ2-1	TRBV27	CASRTLGLLGNEQFF	TGTGCCAGCAGGACCTTAGGCCTCCTGGGGAATGAGCAGTTCTTC
few	-	TRBJ1-3	TRBV6-1	CASSPGTLPSSGNTIYF	TGTGCCAGCAGCCCCGGGACCCTTCCGAGCTCTGGAAACACCATATATTTT
many	-	TRBJ2-1	TRBV5-1	CASSKTARSYNEQFF	TGCGCCAGCAGCAAAACTGCGCGCTCCTACAATGAGCAGTTCTTC
many	TRBD1	TRBJ2-7	TRBV7-8	CASSLGSGQGSFYSYEQYF	TGTGCCAGCAGCTTGGGGTCCGGACAGGGGTCTTTTTACTCCTACGAGCAGTACTTC
few	-	TRBJ2-5	TRBV24-1	CATSDGRRETQYF	TGTGCCACCAGTGATGGACGGCGGGAGACCCAGTACTTC
many	-	TRBJ1-1	TRBV30	CAWKGGTEAFF	TGTGCCTGGAAAGGTGGCACTGAAGCTTTCTTT
many	-	TRBJ1-2	TRBV4-3	CASSPTRGYGYTF	TGCGCCAGCAGCCCTACAAGGGGCTATGGCTACACCTTC
-	TRBD1	TRBJ1-1	TRBV5-1	CASSLGSGGLNTEAFF	TGCGCCAGCAGCTTGGGCTCAGGGGGCCTTAACACTGAAGCTTTCTTT
few	TRBD1	TRBJ1-6	TRBV7-3	CASSPNTGGSPLHF	TGTGCCAGCAGCCCGAATACAGGGGGTTCACCCCTCCACTTT
few	TRBD1	TRBJ2-3	TRBV29-1	CSTQGGTQYF	TGCAGCACACAGGGGGGTACGCAGTATTTT
many	TRBD2	TRBJ2-3	TRBV29-1	CSVAKEVLAGGPRTQYF	TGCAGCGTTGCCAAAGAAGTACTAGCGGGGGGGCCCCGGACGCAGTATTTT
-	TRBD2	TRBJ2-7	TRBV12-5	CASGLISGGTYEQYF	TGTGCTAGTGGTTTGATCAGCGGGGGGACCTACGAGCAGTACTTC
many	-	TRBJ2-5	TRBV7-2	CASSLYTEQETQYF	TGTGCCAGCAGCTTATACACGGAACAAGAGACCCAGTACTTC
-	TRBD1	TRBJ1-2	TRBV27	CASSFRQGVLYYGYTF	TGTGCCAGCAGTTTCCGACAGGGGGTTTTGTACTATGGCTACACCTTC
many	-	TRBJ2-7	TRBV9	CASSPHGLRADEQYF	TGTGCCAGCAGCCCCCACGGGCTTAGGGCGGACGAGCAGTACTTC
-	TRBD2	TRBJ2-5	TRBV3-1	CASRAGGLNERYF	TGTGCCAGCAGGGCGGGGGGGCTCAATGAGCGGTACTTC
many	-	TRBJ2-1	TRBV9	CASSVVTGGEQFF	TGTGCCAGCAGCGTAGTAACGGGCGGGGAGCAGTTCTTC
-	TRBD1	TRBJ1-2	TRBV7-2	CASSYTGGEPYYGYTF	TGTGCCAGCAGTTATACAGGGGGCGAACCCTACTATGGCTACACCTTC